This T cell receptor (beta chain) comes out of a study of blood T cell repertoires in COVID-19. Study summary: Samples of COVID-19 (acute and convalescent) were obtained from the United States, Italy and Spain. PBMCs, B-cell-depleted T cells, or T cells were the source of the cDNA or gDNA that made up the material.

Original analysis: The assay estimated nucleated cells by amplifying reference gene primers. Profiling relied on immunoSEQ multiplex PCR, and the TCRdb table lists in-frame clones only, not all of them. The DNA was the basis for D and trimming; V, J and clone size are from that table. Of about 110,000 clones detected, 88% appear once; the ten largest clones hold about 3%. Losses at the gene ends were 4 bases for V and 10 bases for J; bases not matched to a gene: 8. The CDR3 runs 15 residues. Germline-derived CDR1 and CDR2 are KGHDR and SFDVKD. The receptor was isolated from a woman aged 45-59 years with acute or convalescent COVID-19. Sequencing was done on a sample of peripheral blood. The rearrangement links TRBV24-1 to TRBJ2-1, with 11 positions matching TRBD2. The CDR3 sequence: CATSEGTSGPVEQFF. Written as DNA, the CDR3 is TGTGCCACCAGTGAAGGGACTAGCGGTCCCGTGGAGCAGTTCTTC.